This T cell receptor beta chain comes out of a study of T cells in Graves' hyperthyroidism and ophthalmopathy. V dropped 0 bases and J dropped 5; count of bases not matched to a gene: 12. Germline CDR1 and CDR2: SGHNT and YYREEE (reference sequence). The CDR3 length is 18 residues. RNA transcripts served as the template for amplifying TCR beta CDR3 regions. Carried out on the TCR CDR3, a first-round RT-PCR used the HTBI primer set. One entry per CDR3 protein results from TCRdb running MiXCR on the multiplex PCR reads. The table lists a few hundred thousand distinct CDR3 sequences, about 13% of them singletons.

The receptor was isolated from a woman aged 18-29 years with Graves' hyperthyroidism. Sequencing was performed on blood. V and J are TRBV5-4 and TRBJ2-5; 11 nucleotides line up with TRBD1. The CDR3 region has the DNA TGTGCCAGCAGCTTGGCAGCTCTTGGACAGGGGGCGCGGGAGACCCAGTACTTC. This encodes CASSLAALGQGARETQYF.